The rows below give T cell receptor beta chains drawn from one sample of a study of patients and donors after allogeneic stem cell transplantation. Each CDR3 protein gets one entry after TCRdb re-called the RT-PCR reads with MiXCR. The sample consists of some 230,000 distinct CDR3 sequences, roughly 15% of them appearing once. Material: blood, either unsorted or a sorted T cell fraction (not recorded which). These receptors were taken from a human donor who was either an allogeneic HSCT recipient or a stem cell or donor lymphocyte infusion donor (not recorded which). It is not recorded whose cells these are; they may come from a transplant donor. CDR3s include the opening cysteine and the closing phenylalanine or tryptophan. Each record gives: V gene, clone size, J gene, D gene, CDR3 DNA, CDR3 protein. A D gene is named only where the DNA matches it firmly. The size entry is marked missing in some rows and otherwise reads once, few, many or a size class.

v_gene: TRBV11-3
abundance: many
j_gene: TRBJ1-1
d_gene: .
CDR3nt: TGTGCCAGCAGCTTAGCGACAGGAGCTGAAGCTTTCTTT
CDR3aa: CASSLATGAEAFF

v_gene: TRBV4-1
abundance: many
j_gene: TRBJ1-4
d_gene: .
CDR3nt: TGCGCCAGCAGCCAAGTAGGAGTCTCTAGAGGTGAAAAACTGTTTTTT
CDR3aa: CASSQVGVSRGEKLFF

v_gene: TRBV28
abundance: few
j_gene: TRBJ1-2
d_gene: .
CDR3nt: TGTGCCGTCGGGAGTTCCAACTATGGCTACACCTTC
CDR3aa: CAVGSSNYGYTF

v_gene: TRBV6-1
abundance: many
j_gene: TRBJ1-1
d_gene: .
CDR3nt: TGTGCCAGCAGCAAGGGGGTCGGGTATTTGAACACTGAAGCTTTCTTT
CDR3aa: CASSKGVGYLNTEAFF

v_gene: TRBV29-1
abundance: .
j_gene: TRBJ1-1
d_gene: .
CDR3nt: TGCAGCGTCTCGAGTTGGGATACGAACACTGAAGCTTTCTTT
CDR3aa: CSVSSWDTNTEAFF

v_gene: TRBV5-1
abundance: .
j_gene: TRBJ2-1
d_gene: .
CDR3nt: TGCGCCAGCAGCCCCACTACGGGGAACAATGAGCAGTTCTTC
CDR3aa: CASSPTTGNNEQFF

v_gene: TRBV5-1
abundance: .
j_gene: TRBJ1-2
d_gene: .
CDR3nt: TGCGCCAGCAGCCCGCAGCTGTTGGGATATGGCTACACCTTC
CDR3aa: CASSPQLLGYGYTF

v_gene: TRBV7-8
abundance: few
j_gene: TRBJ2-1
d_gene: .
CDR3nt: TGTGCCAGCAGCCCGATCGGGAGCAATGAGCAGTTCTTC
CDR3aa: CASSPIGSNEQFF

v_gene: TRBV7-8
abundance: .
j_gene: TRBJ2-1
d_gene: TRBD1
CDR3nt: TGTGCCAGCAGACTAGACAGGGCTTACAATGAGCAGTTCTTC
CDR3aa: CASRLDRAYNEQFF

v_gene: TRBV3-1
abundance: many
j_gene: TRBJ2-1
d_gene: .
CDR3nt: TGTGCCAGCGGGAATTATGAGCAGTTCTTC
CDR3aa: CASGNYEQFF

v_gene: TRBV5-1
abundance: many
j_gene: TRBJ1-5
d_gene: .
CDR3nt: TGCGCCAGCAGTCGGGACGGCTACAATCAGCCCCAGCATTTT
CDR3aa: CASSRDGYNQPQHF

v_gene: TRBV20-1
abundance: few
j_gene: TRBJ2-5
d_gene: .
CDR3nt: TGCAGTGCTAGGACGCAAACCGGGATATTAGTTACTGAGACCCAGTACTTC
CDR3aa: CSARTQTGILVTETQYF

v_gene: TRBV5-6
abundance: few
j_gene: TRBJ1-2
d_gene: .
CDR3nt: TGTGCCAGCAGCTTATCCGTTGGGGGTATGACTTCCTATGGCTACACCTTC
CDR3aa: CASSLSVGGMTSYGYTF

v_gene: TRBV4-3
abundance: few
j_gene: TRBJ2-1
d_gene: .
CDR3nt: TGCGCCAGCAGCCAAGTGAGGGAAGTAGGTATCAGCTCCTACAATGAGCAGTTCTTC
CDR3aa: CASSQVREVGISSYNEQFF

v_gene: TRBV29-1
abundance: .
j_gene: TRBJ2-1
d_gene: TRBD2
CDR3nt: TGCAGCGTCTCCACTAGCGGGAGGGGGAATGAGCAGTTCTTC
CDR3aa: CSVSTSGRGNEQFF

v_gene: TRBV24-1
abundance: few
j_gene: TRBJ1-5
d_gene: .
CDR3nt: TGTGCCACCGGGGGGGAAGGCGGGAATCAGCCCCAGCATTTT
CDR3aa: CATGGEGGNQPQHF

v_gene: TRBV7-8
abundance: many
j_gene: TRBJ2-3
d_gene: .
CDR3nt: TGTGCCAGCAGTCTCCGGGGGCGGGGAGAGGTTAGCACAGATACGCAGTATTTT
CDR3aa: CASSLRGRGEVSTDTQYF

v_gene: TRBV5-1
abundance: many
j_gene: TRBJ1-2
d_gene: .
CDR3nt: TGCGCCAGCAGCTTGGCCGATTCCTATGGCTACACCTTC
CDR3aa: CASSLADSYGYTF

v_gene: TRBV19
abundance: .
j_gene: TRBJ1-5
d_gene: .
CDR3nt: TGTGCCAGTAGTAACCAAAACCGGAGGATTAGCAATCAGCCCCAGCATTTT
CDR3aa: CASSNQNRRISNQPQHF

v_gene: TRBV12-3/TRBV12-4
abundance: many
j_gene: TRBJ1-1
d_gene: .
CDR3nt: TGTGCCAGCAGTTCAGAGGGGTGGGGGAACACTGAAGCTTTCTTT
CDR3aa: CASSSEGWGNTEAFF

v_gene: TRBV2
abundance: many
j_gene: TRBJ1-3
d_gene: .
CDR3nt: TGTGCCAGCAGTGAACCCAGGTCTGGAAACACCATATATTTT
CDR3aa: CASSEPRSGNTIYF

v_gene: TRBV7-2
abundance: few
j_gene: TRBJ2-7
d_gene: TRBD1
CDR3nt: TGTGCCAGCAGCTTATCAGGGGGCAGGTACGAGCAGTACTTC
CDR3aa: CASSLSGGRYEQYF

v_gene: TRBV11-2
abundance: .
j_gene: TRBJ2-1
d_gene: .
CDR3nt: TGTGCCAGCAGCTTACAGTCGTCCTACAATGAGCAGTTCTTC
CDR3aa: CASSLQSSYNEQFF

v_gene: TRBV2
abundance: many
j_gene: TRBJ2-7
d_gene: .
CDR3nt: TGTGCCAGCAGCTGGAGGAGGTTTTACGAGCAGTACTTC
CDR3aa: CASSWRRFYEQYF

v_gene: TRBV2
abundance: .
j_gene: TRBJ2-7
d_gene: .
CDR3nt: TGTGCCAGCAGATATACTAGTACCCTCTCCTACGAGCAGTACTTC
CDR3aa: CASRYTSTLSYEQYF

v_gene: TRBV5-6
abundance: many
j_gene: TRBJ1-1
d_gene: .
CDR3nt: TGTGCCAGCAAATACAGGGCCTTGAACACTGAAGCTTTCTTT
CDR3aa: CASKYRALNTEAFF